This TCR beta chain was identified during a study of cytomegalovirus exposure and HLA in healthy donors. The V segment lost 6 bases and the J segment 0 bases; nucleotides outside the gene matches: 5. The CDR3 has 15 residues. Germline V lookup: CDR1 MNHNS, CDR2 SASEGT. Primers for the PCR totalled 60 Vbeta and 13 Jbeta. Here immunoSEQ multiplex PCR was the method, and the copy in TCRdb shows in-frame clones only, minus some. The table has 95,000 to 150,000 clones, roughly four fifths seen once. This chain links TRBV6-1 with TRBJ1-5; 7 bases fit TRBD1. The sequencing input was PBMCs. This TCR derives from a woman between 45 and 65 years old in good health and CMV-seropositive. In nucleotides, the CDR3 is TGTGCCAGCAGGGGGACAGAACTTAGCAATCAGCCCCAGCATTTT. Protein: CASRGTELSNQPQHF.